The T cell receptor beta chain under discussion was sequenced for a study of shared clonotypes between healthy human individuals. J was trimmed by 0 bases and V by 5 bases; bases with no gene match: 3. Germline V CDR1 and CDR2: SEHNR, FQNEAQ (reference sequence). This CDR3 is built from 15 residues. The authors loaded about 200 ng DNA, about 30,000 T cell genomes, into sorted-subset replicate PCRs. Clones were read by immunoSEQ multiplex PCR, and TCRdb kept only the in-frame ones, dropping some. The repertoire holds around 940,000 clones, with 76% as singletons. The TCR was taken from a man aged 18 to 30 in good health. Sequencing was done on a sample of memory CD4+ T cells sorted from blood. Subset: CD45RA-negative fraction. The V and J genes are TRBV7-9 and TRBJ2-2, with 7 positions matching TRBD1. The CDR3: CASSKGAANTGELFF. The CDR3 DNA sequence: TGTGCCAGCAGCAAGGGGGCCGCGAACACCGGGGAGCTGTTTTTT. The complete variable domain, with remaining parts taken from reference TRBV7-9 and TRBJ2-2, reads DTGVSQNPRHKITKRGQNVTFRCDPISEHNRLYWYRQTLGQGPEFLTYFQNEAQLEKSRLLSDRFSAERPKGSFSTLEIQRTEQGDSAMYLCASSKGAANTGELFFGEGSRLTVL.